The clone carrying this T cell receptor (beta chain) came up many times. Its target is not known. The junction had 8 bases not matched to a gene; V was cut back by 5 bases and J by 3 bases. Germline V gene lookup returns CDR1 SGHDT and CDR2 YYEEEE. The CDR3 spans 15 residues. The data stem from a study of T cells after yellow fever vaccination. Study-wide results and limits: Some clonotypes, a small share, were shared between CD4 and CD8 compartments. Weaker, the secondary response had a peak occurring faster, on day 5 versus 15.

5'RACE template switching added a universal primer site and UMIs to TCR cDNA. One entry per CDR3 protein results from TCRdb running MiXCR on the 5' RACE reads. The sample has about 210,000 distinct CDR3 sequences, approximately 3.2% seen once. The clonotype was recovered from a man aged 18 to 29 who received the YFV17D yellow fever vaccine. This chain connects TRBV5-6 to TRBJ2-3; 8 bases match TRBD2. This specimen was CD4+ T cells sorted from PBMCs, taken 10 days after the yellow fever booster vaccination. As DNA, the CDR3 is TGTGCCAGCAGTTCCCGGGGGGGGCTGACAGATACGCAGTATTTT. Amino acids: CASSSRGGLTDTQYF.